This T cell receptor (beta chain) was profiled in a study of blood T cell repertoires in COVID-19. Across the study: Nucleic acid was either cDNA or gDNA, and it came from T cells, B-cell-depleted T cells, or PBMCs.

Study members were between 18 and 89 years old and lived in 20 to 30 US regions. Allocation to cohorts depended on clinical history reported by the participants. The authors' processing: Reference gene primer amplification gave nucleated cell count estimates. Assay: immunoSEQ multiplex PCR; the TCRdb copy retains only in-frame clones and omits some. That table is the source of V, J and clone size, and D and trimming were worked out from the DNA. Of 400,000 to 550,000 clones listed, 87% are singletons. The CDR3 has 12 amino acids. Germline CDR1 reads MNHNS; CDR2 reads SASEGT. V lost 1 base, J lost 8 bases, and 8 bases lay in between.

The receptor comes from a woman aged 18-29 years with acute COVID-19. The chain joins TRBV6-1 to TRBJ1-2, with a possible D match to TRBD1 (5 bases). Source material: PBMCs or T cells enriched from blood (not recorded which). CDR3 sequence (DNA): TGTGCCAGCAGTGAAGGGGGCAACGGCTACACCTTC. It codes for CASSEGGNGYTF.